This T cell receptor (beta chain) was found in a study of beta chain features in type 1 diabetes. Sequencing targeted expressed TCRB transcripts, as all isolated RNA had been reverse transcribed. Sequencing used immunoSEQ multiplex PCR; TCRdb keeps in-frame clones, though not all of them. The sample yields about 320,000 clones, 14% seen once. This receptor was obtained from a man under 40 in good health. The sequenced sample was central memory CD4+ T cells from blood.

CDR3 residues: CASSQASLGSSNEQFF. In DNA form, the CDR3 reads TGCGCCAGCAGCCAAGCGTCCCTGGGCTCCTCTAATGAGCAGTTCTTC. The gene calls are TRBV4-1 and TRBJ2-1; no firm D call. V gave up 1 base and J gave up 7 bases, with 17 bases separating them. This CDR3 contains 16 residues. CDR1 MGHRA and CDR2 YSYEKL come from the germline V gene.